One sample yielded the 8 T cell receptor beta chains listed below, sequenced in a study of cytomegalovirus exposure and HLA in healthy donors. Method: immunoSEQ multiplex PCR; TCRdb's copy keeps in-frame clones and lacks some. The sample has about 400,000 clones, around 86% seen once. The material sequenced was PBMCs. The source is a woman between 18 and 30 years old in good health and CMV-seronegative.

This rearrangement joins TRBV6-5 to TRBJ1-2; no clear D gene. The germline V gene encodes CDR1 MNHEY and CDR2 SVGAGI. V lost 1 base and J 5 bases, leaving 17 bases between the germline ends. The CDR3 consists of 16 residues. This CDR3 is CASSYFSPHLGYGYTF. In nucleotides, the CDR3 is TGTGCCAGCAGTTACTTTTCCCCCCATCTCGGGTATGGCTACACCTTC.

The chain joins TRBV4-1 to TRBJ1-5, with D uncertain. The germline V gene has CDR1 MGHRA and CDR2 YSYEKL. Trimming removed 9 bases from V and 0 bases from J, with 15 bases in between. This CDR3 is 15 amino acids long. CDR3: CASNLEIYSNQPQHF. The DNA of the CDR3 is TGCGCCAGTAATCTGGAGATTTATAGCAATCAGCCCCAGCATTTT.

V is TRBV4-1 and J is TRBJ1-1; 8 bases are shared with TRBD1. V lost 7 bases and J lost 5; bases outside the gene matches: 6. Per the germline V gene, CDR1 is MGHRA and CDR2 is YSYEKL. CDR3 length equals 13 residues. Here the CDR3 reads CASKVTGETEAFF. The CDR3 bases are TGCGCCAGCAAAGTGACAGGGGAGACTGAAGCTTTCTTT.

This clone appeared once. This chain joins TRBV6-1 and TRBJ1-1; possible D gene TRBD1, 6 bases. The V gene lost 6 bases and the J gene lost 4 bases, with 18 bases spanning the gap. The CDR3 consists of 15 residues. Germline V gene sequence: CDR1 MNHNS, CDR2 SASEGT. The CDR3 loop reads CASSPKGIGGTEAFF. DNA of the CDR3: TGTGCCAGCAGCCCCAAGGGTATAGGGGGCACTGAAGCTTTCTTT.

V is TRBV5-1 and J is TRBJ1-2; the match to TRBD1 covers 10 bases. The germline V gene encodes CDR1 SGHRS and CDR2 YFSETQ. There are 12 residues in the CDR3. Losses at the gene ends were 4 bases for V and 6 bases for J; bases not matched to a gene: 0. CDR3: CASSGQGDGYTF. CDR3 nucleotides: TGCGCCAGCAGCGGACAGGGGGATGGCTACACCTTC. The complete variable domain, with remaining parts taken from reference TRBV5-1 and TRBJ1-2, reads KAGVTQTPRYLIKTRGQQVTLSCSPISGHRSVSWYQQTPGQGLQFLFEYFSETQRNKGNFPGRFSGRQFSNSRSEMNVSTLELGDSALYLCASSGQGDGYTFGSGTRLTVV.

The chain couples TRBV29-1 to TRBJ2-7; no firm D call. The CDR3 contains 13 residues. Looked up from germline, CDR1 is SQVTM and CDR2 is ANQGSEA. V was shortened by 2 bases and J by 0 bases, with 8 bases between the two germline ends. The CDR3 bases are TGCAGCGTTGAAATCCAGTTCTCCTACGAGCAGTACTTC. Its translation is CSVEIQFSYEQYF.

This clone was detected once. This chain uses TRBV7-9 with TRBJ2-5; 9 positions match TRBD1. There are 14 residues in the CDR3. CDR1 and CDR2 from the germline V gene are SEHNR and FQNEAQ (reference sequence). The V segment lost 6 bases and the J segment 4 bases; nucleotides outside the gene matches: 6. CDR3 coding DNA: TGTGCCAGCAGTTCGACAGGGGGTGGAGAGACCCAGTACTTC. It codes for CASSSTGGGETQYF. Drawing the rest from reference TRBV7-9 and TRBJ2-5, the complete variable domain is DTGVSQNPRHKITKRGQNVTFRCDPISEHNRLYWYRQTLGQGPEFLTYFQNEAQLEKSRLLSDRFSAERPKGSFSTLEIQRTEQGDSAMYLCASSSTGGGETQYFGPGTRLLVL.

This chain connects TRBV28 to TRBJ2-7, with 9 bases identical to TRBD1. The germline V gene has CDR1 MDHEN and CDR2 SYDVKM. CDR3 length: 15 amino acids. Trimming removed 3 bases from V and 7 bases from J; junction bases left unmatched: 10. Here the CDR3 DNA reads TGTGCCAGCAGTTTGTCGACAGGGGGTAAACTTGAGCAGTACTTC. Translation: CASSLSTGGKLEQYF.